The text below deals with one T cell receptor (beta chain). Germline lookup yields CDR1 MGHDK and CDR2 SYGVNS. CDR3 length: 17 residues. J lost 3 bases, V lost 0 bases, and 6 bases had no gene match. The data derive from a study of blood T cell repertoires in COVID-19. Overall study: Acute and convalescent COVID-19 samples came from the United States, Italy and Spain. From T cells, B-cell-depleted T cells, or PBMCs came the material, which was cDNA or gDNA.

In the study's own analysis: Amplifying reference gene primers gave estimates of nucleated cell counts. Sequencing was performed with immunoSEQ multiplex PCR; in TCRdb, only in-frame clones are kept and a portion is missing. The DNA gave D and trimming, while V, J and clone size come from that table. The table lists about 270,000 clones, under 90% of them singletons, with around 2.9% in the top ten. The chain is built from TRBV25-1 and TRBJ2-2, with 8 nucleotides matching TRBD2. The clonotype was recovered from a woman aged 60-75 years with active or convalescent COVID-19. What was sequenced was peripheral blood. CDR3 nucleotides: TGTGCCAGCAGTGAATATATGCGGGGGGATGACACCGGGGAGCTGTTTTTT. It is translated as CASSEYMRGDDTGELFF.